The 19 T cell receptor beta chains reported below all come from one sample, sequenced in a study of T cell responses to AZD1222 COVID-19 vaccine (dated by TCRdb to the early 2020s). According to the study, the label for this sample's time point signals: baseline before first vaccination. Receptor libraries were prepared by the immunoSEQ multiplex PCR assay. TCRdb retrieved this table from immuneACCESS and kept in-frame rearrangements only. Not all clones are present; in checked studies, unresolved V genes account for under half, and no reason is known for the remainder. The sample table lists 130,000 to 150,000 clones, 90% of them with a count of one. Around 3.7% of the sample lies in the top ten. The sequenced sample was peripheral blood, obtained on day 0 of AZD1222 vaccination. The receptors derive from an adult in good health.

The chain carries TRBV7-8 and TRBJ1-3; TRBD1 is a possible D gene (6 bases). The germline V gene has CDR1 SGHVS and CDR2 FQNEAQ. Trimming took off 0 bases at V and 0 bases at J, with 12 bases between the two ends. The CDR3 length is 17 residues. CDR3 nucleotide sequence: TGTGCCAGCAGCTTAGCGGCAGGGGTCTTCTCTGGAAACACCATATATTTT. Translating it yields CASSLAAGVFSGNTIYF.

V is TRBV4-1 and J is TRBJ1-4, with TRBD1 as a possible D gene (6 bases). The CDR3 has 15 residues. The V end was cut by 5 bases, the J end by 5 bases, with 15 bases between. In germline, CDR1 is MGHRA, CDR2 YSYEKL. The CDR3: CASSDGQGQNEKLFF. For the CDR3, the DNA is TGCGCCAGCAGCGACGGTCAGGGGCAAAATGAAAAACTGTTTTTT.

In DNA, the CDR3 is TGCGCCAGCAGGCGCGGGGGAGACACAGATACGCAGTATTTT. Protein: CASRRGGDTDTQYF. V usage is TRBV5-1 and J usage is TRBJ2-3, with 7 nucleotides matching TRBD2. The CDR3 runs 14 residues. Germline V lookup: CDR1 SGHRS, CDR2 YFSETQ. Trimming took 5 bases from V and 2 from J; bases not matched to a gene: 5.

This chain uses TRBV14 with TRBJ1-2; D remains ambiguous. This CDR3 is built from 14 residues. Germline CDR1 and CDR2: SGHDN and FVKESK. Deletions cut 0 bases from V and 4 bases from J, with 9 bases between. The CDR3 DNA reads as TGTGCCAGCAGCCAAGATCCGATTGCCTATGGCTACACCTTC. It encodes CASSQDPIAYGYTF.

The CDR3 DNA reads TGTGCCAGCAGTACCCTGAGGGATAGGATCTTACTTAGCACAGATACGCAGTATTTT. It yields the protein CASSTLRDRILLSTDTQYF. The gene calls are TRBV6-2 or TRBV6-3 and TRBJ2-3; D is possibly TRBD2 (5 bases). Looked up from germline, CDR1 is MNHEY and CDR2 is SVGEGT. The length of the CDR3 is 19 residues. Trimming removed 5 bases from V and 0 bases from J, with 24 bases in between.

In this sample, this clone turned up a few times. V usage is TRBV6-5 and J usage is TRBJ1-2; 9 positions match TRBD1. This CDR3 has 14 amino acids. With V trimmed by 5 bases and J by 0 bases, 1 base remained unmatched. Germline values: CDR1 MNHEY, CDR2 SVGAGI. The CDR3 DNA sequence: TGTGCCAGCAGTAGGGACAGGGCTAACTATGGCTACACCTTC. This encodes CASSRDRANYGYTF.

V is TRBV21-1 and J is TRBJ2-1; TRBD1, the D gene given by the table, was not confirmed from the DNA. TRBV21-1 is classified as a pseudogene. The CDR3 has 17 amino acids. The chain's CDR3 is CASSKALIPGPYNEQFF. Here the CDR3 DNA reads TGTGCCAGCAGCAAAGCGCTGATTCCTGGGCCCTACAATGAGCAGTTCTTC.

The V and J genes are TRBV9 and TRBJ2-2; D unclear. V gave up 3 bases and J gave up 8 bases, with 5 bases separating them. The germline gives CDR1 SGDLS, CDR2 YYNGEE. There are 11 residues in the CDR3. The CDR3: CASSASGELFF. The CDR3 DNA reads TGTGCCAGCAGCGCAAGTGGGGAGCTGTTTTTT. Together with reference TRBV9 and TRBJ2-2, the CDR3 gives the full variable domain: DSGVTQTPKHLITATGQRVTLRCSPRSGDLSVYWYQQSLDQGLQFLIQYYNGEERAKGNILERFSAQQFPDLHSELNLSSLELGDSALYFCASSASGELFFGEGSRLTVL.

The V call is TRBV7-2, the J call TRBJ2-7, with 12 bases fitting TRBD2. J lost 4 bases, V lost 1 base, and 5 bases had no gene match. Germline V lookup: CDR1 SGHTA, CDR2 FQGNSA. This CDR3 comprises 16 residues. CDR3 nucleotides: TGTGCCAGCAGCTTAGGTCAGACTAGCGGGGGATACGAGCAGTACTTC. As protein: CASSLGQTSGGYEQYF.

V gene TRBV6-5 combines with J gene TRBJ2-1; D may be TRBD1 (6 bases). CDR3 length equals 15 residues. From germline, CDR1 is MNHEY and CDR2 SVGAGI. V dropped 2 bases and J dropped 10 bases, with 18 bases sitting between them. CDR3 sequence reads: CASSYAWDGQGEQFF. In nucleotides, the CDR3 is TGTGCCAGCAGTTACGCCTGGGATGGGCAGGGGGAGCAGTTCTTC.

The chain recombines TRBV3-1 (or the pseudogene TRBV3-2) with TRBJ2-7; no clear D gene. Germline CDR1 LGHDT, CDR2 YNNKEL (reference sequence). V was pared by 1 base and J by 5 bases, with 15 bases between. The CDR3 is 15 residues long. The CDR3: CASSQGPTAWHEQYF. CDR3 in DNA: TGTGCCAGCAGCCAAGGACCGACGGCTTGGCACGAGCAGTACTTC.

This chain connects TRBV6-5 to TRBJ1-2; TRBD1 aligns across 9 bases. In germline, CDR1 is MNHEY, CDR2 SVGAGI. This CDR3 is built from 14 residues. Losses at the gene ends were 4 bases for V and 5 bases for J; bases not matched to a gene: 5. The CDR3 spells CASSLGQGKYGYTF. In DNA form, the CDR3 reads TGTGCCAGCAGTTTAGGACAGGGGAAGTATGGCTACACCTTC.

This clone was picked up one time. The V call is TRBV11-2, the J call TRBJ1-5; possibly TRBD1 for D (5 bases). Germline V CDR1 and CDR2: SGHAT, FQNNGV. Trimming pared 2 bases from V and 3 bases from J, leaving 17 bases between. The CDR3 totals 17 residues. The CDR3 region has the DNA TGTGCCAGCAGCTTACGGGGGGGAGGGTTCTCCAATCAGCCCCAGCATTTT. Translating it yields CASSLRGGGFSNQPQHF.

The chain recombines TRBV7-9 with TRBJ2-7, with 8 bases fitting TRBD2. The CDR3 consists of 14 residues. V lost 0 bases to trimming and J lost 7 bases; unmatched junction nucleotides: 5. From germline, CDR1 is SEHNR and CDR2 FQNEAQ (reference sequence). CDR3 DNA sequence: TGTGCCAGCAGCTTAGCTAGCGGGGTATGGGAGCAGTACTTC. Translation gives CASSLASGVWEQYF. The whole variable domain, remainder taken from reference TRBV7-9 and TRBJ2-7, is DTGVSQNPRHKITKRGQNVTFRCDPISEHNRLYWYRQTLGQGPEFLTYFQNEAQLEKSRLLSDRFSAERPKGSFSTLEIQRTEQGDSAMYLCASSLASGVWEQYFGPGTRLTVT.

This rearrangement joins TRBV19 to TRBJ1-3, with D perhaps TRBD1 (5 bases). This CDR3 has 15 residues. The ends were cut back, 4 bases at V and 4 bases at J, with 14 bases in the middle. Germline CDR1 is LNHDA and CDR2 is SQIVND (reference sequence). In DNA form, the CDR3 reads TGTGCCAGTAGTAGAGGGACGGCGGACGGAAACACCATATATTTT. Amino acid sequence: CASSRGTADGNTIYF.

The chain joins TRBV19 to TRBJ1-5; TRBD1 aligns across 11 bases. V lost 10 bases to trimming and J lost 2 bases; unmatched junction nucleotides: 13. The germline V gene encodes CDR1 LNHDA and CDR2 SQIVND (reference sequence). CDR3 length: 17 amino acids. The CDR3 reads CATGRTGGALGNQPQHF. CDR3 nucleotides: TGTGCCACTGGACGGACAGGGGGCGCGCTAGGCAATCAGCCCCAGCATTTT.

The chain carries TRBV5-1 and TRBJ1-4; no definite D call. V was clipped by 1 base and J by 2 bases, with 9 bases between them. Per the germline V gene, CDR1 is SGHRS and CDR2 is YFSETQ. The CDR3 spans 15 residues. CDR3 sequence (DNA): TGCGCCAGCAGCTTGTCGGGGTACACTAATGAAAAACTGTTTTTT. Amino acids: CASSLSGYTNEKLFF.

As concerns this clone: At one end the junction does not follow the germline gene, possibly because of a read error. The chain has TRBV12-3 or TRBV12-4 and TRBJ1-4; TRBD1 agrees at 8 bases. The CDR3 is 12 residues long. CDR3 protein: CASSLTTGVSYF. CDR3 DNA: TGTGCCAGCAGTTTAACGACAGGGGTCTCGTATTTT.

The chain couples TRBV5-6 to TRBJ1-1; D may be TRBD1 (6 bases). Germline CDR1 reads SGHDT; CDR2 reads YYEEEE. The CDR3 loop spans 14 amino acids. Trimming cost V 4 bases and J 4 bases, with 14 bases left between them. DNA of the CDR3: TGTGCCAGCAGCCTACAAACAGGGATCACTGAAGCTTTCTTT. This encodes CASSLQTGITEAFF. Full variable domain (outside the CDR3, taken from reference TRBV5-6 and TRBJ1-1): DAGVTQSPTHLIKTRGQQVTLRCSPKSGHDTVSWYQQALGQGPQFIFQYYEEEERQRGNFPDRFSGHQFPNYSSELNVNALLLGDSALYLCASSLQTGITEAFFGQGTRLTVV.